The clone carrying this TCR beta chain was seen a handful of times. The record originates from a study of identical twins' blood T cells. Trimming took 3 bases from V and 5 from J, leaving 13 bases between them. Germline V lookup: CDR1 MNHEY, CDR2 SMNVEV (reference sequence). This CDR3 is 14 amino acids long. Per the study methods: Per-library CDR3 reads ranged about 2.2 to 4 million; clonotypes, ~90,000 to ~500,000. Using its own MiXCR run on the 5' RACE reads, TCRdb lists one record per CDR3 protein. These V and J calls rely on TCRdb rather than the paper's analysis. The sample lists a few hundred thousand distinct CDR3 sequences; about 28% were seen once.

The receptor was derived from a woman between 18 and 50 years old in good health. The rearrangement uses TRBV27 and TRBJ1-2; D might be TRBD1 (5 bases). The sequenced material came from PBMCs. This CDR3 reads CASSFGQGVYGYTF. CDR3 bases: TGTGCCAGCAGTTTTGGCCAGGGAGTATATGGCTACACCTTC.